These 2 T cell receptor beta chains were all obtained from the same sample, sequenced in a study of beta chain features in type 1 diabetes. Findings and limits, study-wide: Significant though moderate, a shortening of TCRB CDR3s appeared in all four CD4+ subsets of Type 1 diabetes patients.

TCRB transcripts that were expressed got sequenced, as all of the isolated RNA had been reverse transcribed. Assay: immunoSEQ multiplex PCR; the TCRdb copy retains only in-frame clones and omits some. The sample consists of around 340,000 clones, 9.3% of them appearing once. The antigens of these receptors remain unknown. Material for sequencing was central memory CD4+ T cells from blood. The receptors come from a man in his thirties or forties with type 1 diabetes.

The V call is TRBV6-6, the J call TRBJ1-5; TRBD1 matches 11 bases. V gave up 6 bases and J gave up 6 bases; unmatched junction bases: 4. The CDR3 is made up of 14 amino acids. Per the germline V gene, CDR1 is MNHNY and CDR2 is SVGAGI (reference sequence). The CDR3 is CASRGQGEGQPQHF. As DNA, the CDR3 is TGTGCCAGCAGGGGACAGGGGGAGGGTCAGCCCCAGCATTTT.

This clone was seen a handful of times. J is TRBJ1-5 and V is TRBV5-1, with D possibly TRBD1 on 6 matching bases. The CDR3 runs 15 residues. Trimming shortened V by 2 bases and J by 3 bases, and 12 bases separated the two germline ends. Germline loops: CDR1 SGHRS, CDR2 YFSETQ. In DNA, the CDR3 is TGCGCCAGCAGCTTAGGTGGACAGAACAATCAGCCCCAGCATTTT. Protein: CASSLGGQNNQPQHF.